The rows below give T cell receptor beta chains drawn from one sample of a study of T cells in Graves' hyperthyroidism and ophthalmopathy. TCRdb redid the calling of the multiplex PCR reads with MiXCR, one entry per CDR3 protein. The sample holds over 700,000 distinct CDR3 sequences, roughly 40% seen once. Sequencing was carried out using blood. Source of these receptors: a man between 18 and 35 years old with Graves' hyperthyroidism. The CDR3 runs from the conserved cysteine through the conserved F or W. Fields, in order: D gene, V gene, clone size, J gene, CDR3 DNA, CDR3 protein. D genes are given only for firm matches. Not every row has a clone size; where given, it reads once, few, many or a size class.

TRBD2,TRBV20-1,few,TRBJ2-7,TGCAGTGCTAGGGTGGCGGGAGGTTTTAGGAACGAGCAGTACTTC,CSARVAGGFRNEQYF
NA,TRBV7-6,many,TRBJ2-2,TGTGCCAGCAGCCCCCTTAGCGGGGAGCTGTTTTTT,CASSPLSGELFF
NA,TRBV29-1,NA,TRBJ1-1,TGCAGCTCCTATGAAGCAACAGGGATCATGAACACTGAAGCTTTCTTT,CSSYEATGIMNTEAFF
TRBD2,TRBV2,NA,TRBJ2-7,TGTGCCAGCAGCTCCGGGGGAGGGTTC,CASSSGGGF
NA,TRBV15,NA,TRBJ1-5,TGTGCCACCAGCAGGGGGGTGCTGGAGACCCAGCATTTT,CATSRGVLETQHF
NA,TRBV2,NA,TRBJ1-4,TGTGCCAGCAGTGATTGGACAGCCTCCCGAGAAAAACTGTTTTTT,CASSDWTASREKLFF
NA,TRBV29-1,few,TRBJ2-2,TGCAGCGGCTGGACTAAGGGTATGGGGGAGCTGTTTTTT,CSGWTKGMGELFF
NA,TRBV29-1,NA,TRBJ1-5,TGCAGCGGCGACACGAGCAATCAGCCCCAGCATTTT,CSGDTSNQPQHF
NA,TRBV6-5,few,TRBJ1-2,TGTGCCAGCAGTTACAGTTATCGGGCTAACTATGGCTACACCTTC,CASSYSYRANYGYTF
NA,TRBV20-1,few,TRBJ1-5,TGCAGTGCAAAAGGGGGTAACAATCAGCCCCAGCATTTT,CSAKGGNNQPQHF
NA,TRBV7-2,many,TRBJ1-6,TGTGCCAGCAGCTCAACAAGTTTCAATTCACCCCTCCACTTT,CASSSTSFNSPLHF
NA,TRBV2,NA,TRBJ1-1,TGTGCCAGCAGCCCAAGTTGGGGGGCGAACACTGAAGCTTTCTTT,CASSPSWGANTEAFF
TRBD1,TRBV19,many,TRBJ1-2,TGTGCCAGTACCCCATTGGACAGGGAAAACTATGGCTACACCTTC,CASTPLDRENYGYTF
NA,TRBV12-3/TRBV12-4,many,TRBJ1-2,TGTGCCAGCAGTCGACAGGCATCGCTGGGCTACACCTTC,CASSRQASLGYTF
TRBD1,TRBV24-1,NA,TRBJ2-2,TGTGCCACCACGGACAGGGGGCACTTCTTGAACACCGGGGAGCTGTTTTTT,CATTDRGHFLNTGELFF
NA,TRBV9,once,TRBJ2-7,TGTGCCAGCTCACCCCCTGTTTCGTCCTACGAGCAGTACTTC,CASSPPVSSYEQYF
NA,TRBV12-3/TRBV12-4,many,TRBJ1-2,TGTGCCAGCAGTTTAGGTCCGGATCACACCTTC,CASSLGPDHTF
NA,TRBV2,few,TRBJ2-1,TGTGCCAGCAGTGAAGGGATAGGGGGGGGAGGCAATGAGCAGTTCTTC,CASSEGIGGGGNEQFF
TRBD1,TRBV10-3,NA,TRBJ1-2,TGTGCCACCGGGACAGGGACCAACTATGGCTACACCTTC,CATGTGTNYGYTF
NA,TRBV24-1,NA,TRBJ1-4,TGTGCCAGCAGTCCGGACATAGCAACTAATGAAAAACTGTTTTTT,CASSPDIATNEKLFF
NA,TRBV19,many,TRBJ1-5,TGTGCCAGTAGGTCCGGGACTGCCTTTAATCAGCCCCAGCATTTT,CASRSGTAFNQPQHF
NA,TRBV12-3/TRBV12-4,once,TRBJ2-6,TGTGCCAGCAGGCACTGGGACACAAAAAGCTCTGGGGCCAACGTCCTGACTTTC,CASRHWDTKSSGANVLTF
TRBD1,TRBV9,NA,TRBJ1-5,TGTGCCAGCACCTTAGACAGGGGTTCTCATTGGCAGGAGCCCCAGCATTTT,CASTLDRGSHWQEPQHF
NA,TRBV7-9,many,TRBJ1-5,TGTGCCAGCAGCTTAGTCCCCACAGCTCAGGGCAATCAGCCCCAGCATTTT,CASSLVPTAQGNQPQHF
TRBD2,TRBV9,NA,TRBJ2-3,TGTGCCAGCACCCAAATTAGCGGGGGGGGAGATACGCAGTATTTT,CASTQISGGGDTQYF
NA,TRBV25-1,many,TRBJ1-2,TGTGCCAGCAGTGAATGGGCAGGGGATGGCTACACCTTC,CASSEWAGDGYTF